The 19 T cell receptor beta chains in this list originate from one sample, sequenced in a study of T cell responses to AZD1222 COVID-19 vaccine. Only in-frame clones appear in the TCRdb table, and some are missing; sequencing was by immunoSEQ multiplex PCR. The repertoire holds about 200,000 clones, with around 90% as singletons. The sample consisted of peripheral blood, taken on day 0 of AZD1222 vaccination. The receptor set was obtained from an adult in good health.

V usage is TRBV11-2 and J usage is TRBJ1-1; unclear D gene. The CDR3 has 14 residues. Trimming cost V 7 bases and J 7 bases, with 19 bases left between them. Germline CDR1 SGHAT, CDR2 FQNNGV. The DNA for the CDR3 is TGTGCCAGCACCTTTCCCTGGCCGGGAGATGAAGCTTTCTTT. It specifies CASTFPWPGDEAFF.

The J gene is TRBJ1-4, the V gene TRBV5-1; D possibly corresponds to TRBD1 (6 bases). Trimming left V 4 bases short and J 5 bases short, with 15 bases between. The CDR3 runs 15 residues. Looked up from germline, CDR1 is SGHRS and CDR2 is YFSETQ. The CDR3, as DNA: TGCGCCAGCAGCCCAAGGACAGCCTCGAATGAAAAACTGTTTTTT. Its protein product is CASSPRTASNEKLFF.

J is TRBJ1-5 and V is TRBV7-9; 7 bases align to TRBD1. The CDR3 spans 17 residues. V shed 2 bases and J 2 bases; nucleotides not matched to a gene: 9. The germline CDR1 and CDR2 sequences are SEHNR and FQNEAQ (reference sequence). The CDR3 nucleotides read TGTGCCAGCAGCTTATCCCAGGGGGTGGTTGGCAATCAGCCCCAGCATTTT. Residues: CASSLSQGVVGNQPQHF.

V is TRBV30 and J is TRBJ1-1, with D perhaps TRBD1 (5 bases). The ends were cut back, 2 bases at V and 4 bases at J, with 23 bases in the middle. Germline values: CDR1 GTSNPN, CDR2 SVGIG (reference sequence). This CDR3 has 17 residues. The CDR3 is CAWSLPNSVGQGTEAFF. The CDR3 DNA reads TGTGCCTGGAGTCTCCCTAATTCTGTGGGGCAAGGCACTGAAGCTTTCTTT.

The chain carries TRBV21-1 and TRBJ2-7; the table's D call of TRBD1 was not tested on the DNA. TRBV21-1 is tagged as a pseudogene. The CDR3 consists of 18 residues. As DNA, the CDR3 is TGTGCCAGCTACTCCACCCGGGACAGAAATCCCTCCTCGGGCGAGCAGTACTTC. It yields the protein CASYSTRDRNPSSGEQYF.

This clone was recorded once. J is TRBJ2-3 and V is TRBV28, with TRBD2 matching 8 bases. V was pared by 7 bases and J by 2 bases, with 5 bases of the junction left unmatched. Germline V gives CDR1 MDHEN, CDR2 SYDVKM. The CDR3 spans 14 residues. CDR3 protein: CASTPGGVTDTQYF. The CDR3 coding sequence is TGTGCCAGCACCCCGGGGGGGGTCACAGATACGCAGTATTTT.

J is TRBJ2-1 and V is TRBV10-3; TRBD2 is a possible D gene (5 bases). Germline CDR1 ENHRY, CDR2 SYGVKD. The CDR3 covers 13 residues. Between the trimmed V and J ends, which lost 7 bases and 7 bases, there was a span of 14 bases. The CDR3 is CAITSGSRNEQFF. In nucleotides, the CDR3 is TGTGCCATCACATCGGGATCTAGGAATGAGCAGTTCTTC.

The chain is built from TRBV19 and TRBJ1-1; no definite D call. CDR3 length: 17 amino acids. Per germline, CDR1 LNHDA and CDR2 SQIVND (reference sequence). Trimming cost V 3 bases and J 1 base, with 18 bases left between them. The CDR3 sequence: CASSIFPGQERNTEAFF. The CDR3, as DNA: TGTGCCAGTAGTATTTTTCCCGGGCAGGAGCGGAACACTGAAGCTTTCTTT.

This clone was found a few times. The genes are TRBV28 and TRBJ1-6; D is unclear. The CDR3 is 13 amino acids. Trimming took off 7 bases at V and 4 bases at J, with 8 bases between the two ends. Germline V gene sequence: CDR1 MDHEN, CDR2 SYDVKM. The CDR3 DNA is TGTGCCAGCACCCAGGATTATAATTCACCCCTCCACTTT. Protein sequence: CASTQDYNSPLHF.

This clone showed up just a few times. The V call is TRBV7-9, the J call TRBJ1-6, with D possibly being TRBD1 (5 bases). The CDR3 totals 12 residues. The ends were cut back, 5 bases at V and 14 bases at J, with 13 bases in the middle. CDR1 is SEHNR and CDR2 is FQNEAQ in the germline V gene (reference sequence). The CDR3 here is CASSEQVKSLHF. DNA of the CDR3: TGTGCCAGCAGCGAACAGGTTAAATCCCTCCACTTT.

This clone was found once. The chain links TRBV6-4 to TRBJ1-1; D gene uncertain. The CDR3 is 13 residues long. With 5 bases removed from V and 2 bases from J, the gap between germline ends came to 9 bases. Germline V gene data show CDR1 as MRHNA and CDR2 as SNTAGT. The CDR3 loop is CASSYSRNTEAFF. The CDR3 DNA follows: TGTGCCAGCAGTTATAGTCGTAACACTGAAGCTTTCTTT.

The V call is TRBV5-6, the J call TRBJ1-2, with a weak D call TRBD1 (6 bases). Deletions cut 3 bases from V and 3 bases from J, with 15 bases between. Germline V gives CDR1 SGHDT, CDR2 YYEEEE. The CDR3 covers 15 residues. The CDR3 here is CASSSGPGADYGYTF. CDR3 nucleotide sequence: TGTGCCAGCAGCTCCGGGCCGGGGGCGGACTATGGCTACACCTTC.

This clone came up once. The V call is TRBV19, the J call TRBJ2-7, with 11 bases lining up with TRBD2. Germline CDR1 and CDR2: LNHDA and SQIVND (reference sequence). V lost 4 bases, J lost 4 bases, and 9 bases stayed unmatched. The length of the CDR3 is 16 residues. The CDR3 DNA sequence: TGTGCCAGTAGTAGTGTGGCTAGCGGGGGGAGATACGAGCAGTACTTC. This encodes CASSSVASGGRYEQYF.

The chain combines TRBV7-9 with TRBJ1-3, with D unresolved. V lost 0 bases to trimming and J lost 0 bases, with 9 bases between them. The CDR3 runs to 16 residues. Germline CDR1 reads SEHNR; CDR2 reads FQNEAQ (reference sequence). The CDR3 here is CASSLATGSSGNTIYF. CDR3 DNA sequence: TGTGCCAGCAGCTTAGCGACCGGCAGCTCTGGAAACACCATATATTTT.

V usage is TRBV5-1 and J usage is TRBJ1-4; tentatively, D is TRBD1 (5 bases). Germline assignment: CDR1 SGHRS and CDR2 YFSETQ. V was shortened by 4 bases and J by 0 bases, with 10 bases between the two germline ends. The CDR3 loop spans 15 amino acids. CDR3 sequence (DNA): TGCGCCAGCAGCAGATCACAGGCAACTAATGAAAAACTGTTTTTT. Its protein product is CASSRSQATNEKLFF.

The rearrangement links TRBV5-5 to TRBJ1-1, with D possibly being TRBD1 (5 bases). This CDR3 has 15 amino acids. Germline assignment: CDR1 SGHKS and CDR2 YYEKEE (reference sequence). V gave up 7 bases and J gave up 11 bases, with 27 bases separating them. The CDR3 nucleotides read TGTGCCAGCTCACCTCCCAGGGACCATCAGGGCGACGCTTTCTTT. As protein: CASSPPRDHQGDAFF.

The genes are TRBV5-1 and TRBJ2-3, with 14 bases lining up with TRBD2. The junction had 6 bases not matched to a gene; V was cut back by 3 bases and J by 6 bases. Germline lookup yields CDR1 SGHRS and CDR2 YFSETQ. The CDR3 consists of 16 residues. This CDR3 reads CASSSGLAGGGDTQYF. CDR3 sequence (DNA): TGCGCCAGCAGCTCCGGACTAGCGGGGGGAGGGGATACGCAGTATTTT.

The chain combines TRBV2 with TRBJ2-7; TRBD1 matches 8 bases. The CDR3 length is 13 residues. Germline CDR1 is SNHLY and CDR2 is FYNNEI. Trimming removed 6 bases from V and 2 bases from J; junction bases left unmatched: 3. The CDR3 DNA is TGTGCCAGCAGGGACAGGGCCACCTACGAGCAGTACTTC. This sequence encodes CASRDRATYEQYF.

The gene calls are TRBV19 and TRBJ2-3; TRBD1 agrees at 7 bases. From germline, CDR1 is LNHDA and CDR2 SQIVND (reference sequence). V lost 6 bases to trimming and J lost 3 bases; unmatched junction nucleotides: 9. This CDR3 has 15 residues. The CDR3 region has the DNA TGTGCCAGTAGCCTCACAGGGGTAGCGACAGATACGCAGTATTTT. It yields the protein CASSLTGVATDTQYF.